These T cell receptor beta chains were read from a single sample in a study of Tregs in tolerant kidney transplant recipients. Measured with immunoSEQ multiplex PCR; TCRdb has only the in-frame clones, and not every one. The sample yields under 100,000 clones, around 94% seen once. The source material was CD8+ T cells from blood. The receptor set was obtained from a human donor in good health. The conserved cysteine and the conserved F or W are not part of the CDR3 here. The order of the fields is D gene, J gene, V gene, CDR3 protein. D genes are given only for firm matches.

NA,TRBJ1-1,TRBV19,ASSPHGGLNTEAF
NA,TRBJ2-7,TRBV29-1,SVEVGVNYEQY
TRBD1,TRBJ2-7,TRBV6-5,ASSGTGFYEQY
NA,TRBJ1-1,TRBV15,ATSFGGGTEAF
NA,TRBJ1-1,TRBV2,ASSEALNRDTEAF
NA,TRBJ1-1,TRBV29-1,SVGRGSWKNTEAF
TRBD1,TRBJ1-2,TRBV4-1,ASSPPGQAFYYGYT
NA,TRBJ2-2,TRBV5-6,ASSYTGELF
NA,TRBJ2-1,TRBV29-1,SEVILGPSYNEQF
TRBD1,TRBJ2-7,TRBV7-8,ASSLRQGPSYEQY
NA,TRBJ2-7,TRBV27,ASSSSGHEQY
NA,TRBJ2-3,TRBV10-2,ASSEADTQY
TRBD2,TRBJ2-7,TRBV13,ASSHSGRGYEQY
TRBD1,TRBJ2-7,TRBV5-5,ASSYSMTGSSYEQY
TRBD2,TRBJ2-5,TRBV29-1,SVERGGRETQY
TRBD2,TRBJ2-2,TRBV6-1,ASSDSSGTGELF